These 29 T cell receptor beta chains share one sample of origin, sequenced in a study of shared clonotypes between healthy human individuals. The protocol was immunoSEQ multiplex PCR, while the TCRdb copy is restricted to in-frame clones and leaves out a portion. There are about 1.1 million clones in the sample; about 84% occur only once, and roughly 0.65% lies in the top ten. Sequenced material: memory CD4+ T cells from PBMCs. Subset given: CD45RA-negative fraction. The receptors were sampled from a man between 18 and 35 years old in good health. Some clones in this sample may be carry-over from other donors' samples.

The chain joins TRBV28 to TRBJ1-2; D remains ambiguous. The V gene lost 5 bases and the J gene lost 5 bases, with 12 bases spanning the gap. The CDR3 totals 13 residues. CDR1 is MDHEN, CDR2 SYDVKM, per germline. CDR3 protein: CASSPRRVYGYTF. The CDR3, as DNA: TGTGCCAGCAGTCCAAGAAGGGTTTATGGCTACACCTTC.

With respect to this clone: The same CDR3 arises from other DNA sequences in this sample as well. The rearrangement joins TRBV20-1 to TRBJ2-5; the D is unclear. The CDR3 loop spans 11 amino acids. Germline V lookup: CDR1 DFQATT, CDR2 SNEGSKA (reference sequence). V gave up 3 bases and J gave up 5 bases, with 7 bases separating them. This CDR3 is CSASARETQYF. CDR3 DNA: TGCAGTGCTAGTGCGCGGGAGACCCAGTACTTC.

This chain connects TRBV7-2 to TRBJ2-5; the D is unclear. The V gene's germline CDR1 is SGHTA and CDR2 FQGNSA. The CDR3 spans 11 residues. The V end was cut by 4 bases, the J end by 7 bases, with 7 bases between. The chain's CDR3 is CASSYGVTQYF. The CDR3 nucleotides are TGTGCCAGCAGCTATGGGGTGACCCAGTACTTC.

J is TRBJ1-2 and V is TRBV5-3; D might be TRBD1 (5 bases). TRBV5-3 is filed as an ORF, its function uncertain. V lost 2 bases to trimming and J lost 8 bases, with 13 bases between them. The CDR3 consists of 13 residues. The DNA for the CDR3 is TGTGCCAGAAGCTTAGACAGCAATTGGGGCTACACCTTC. It translates to CARSLDSNWGYTF.

CDR3: CASSLVWSGSYNEQFF. DNA of the CDR3: TGTGCCAGCAGCTTAGTGTGGAGCGGCTCCTACAATGAGCAGTTCTTC. The chain has TRBV11-2 and TRBJ2-1, with D possibly matching TRBD2 (5 bases). Germline-derived CDR1 and CDR2 are SGHAT and FQNNGV. This CDR3 spans 16 amino acids. V lost 1 base, J lost 0 bases, and 10 bases lay in between.

The rearrangement joins TRBV5-6 to TRBJ2-5, with D unresolved. Germline loops: CDR1 SGHDT, CDR2 YYEEEE. The CDR3 extends over 13 amino acids. V was trimmed by 2 bases and J by 3 bases, leaving 8 bases between them. CDR3 DNA: TGTGCCAGCAGCTTCGGGTTAAAAGAGACCCAGTACTTC. Amino acids: CASSFGLKETQYF. The variable domain in full, with the rest retrieved from reference TRBV5-6 and TRBJ2-5, is DAGVTQSPTHLIKTRGQQVTLRCSPKSGHDTVSWYQQALGQGPQFIFQYYEEEERQRGNFPDRFSGHQFPNYSSELNVNALLLGDSALYLCASSFGLKETQYFGPGTRLLVL.

This chain connects TRBV28 to TRBJ2-7; TRBD1 matches at 12 bases. The germline gives CDR1 MDHEN, CDR2 SYDVKM. This CDR3 comprises 16 residues. Trimming at V came to 4 bases and at J to 2 bases, leaving 6 bases not matched to a gene. The CDR3 DNA follows: TGTGCCAGCAGTTGGGGACAGGGGGCAGGTACCTACGAGCAGTACTTC. Its translation is CASSWGQGAGTYEQYF.

With respect to this clone: Other DNA variants within this sample encode the same CDR3. The chain is built from TRBV4-3 and TRBJ2-3; no clear D. Germline CDR1 is LGHNA and CDR2 is YSLEER. The CDR3 is made up of 14 amino acids. Trimming cost V 0 bases and J 0 bases, with 4 bases left between them. For the CDR3, the DNA is TGCGCCAGCAGCCAAGACATTAGCACAGATACGCAGTATTTT. As protein: CASSQDISTDTQYF.

The chain couples TRBV27 to TRBJ1-2; D gene ambiguous. V lost 3 bases to trimming and J lost 4 bases, with 12 bases between them. Per germline, CDR1 MNHEY and CDR2 SMNVEV (reference sequence). This CDR3 is built from 14 residues. CDR3: CASSFVTAPYGYTF. As DNA, the CDR3 is TGTGCCAGCAGTTTCGTGACGGCCCCCTATGGCTACACCTTC.

This clone was counted many times. This CDR3 is also generated by other DNA sequences in the sample. The rearrangement links TRBV30 to TRBJ2-3; D remains unclear. CDR3 length: 11 residues. In germline, CDR1 is GTSNPN, CDR2 SVGIG (reference sequence). The V end lost 3 bases, the J end lost 3 bases, and 4 bases lay between the germline ends. The CDR3 DNA reads as TGTGCCTGGAGCGGAACAGATACGCAGTATTTT. Translation gives CAWSGTDTQYF. The variable domain in full, completed from reference TRBV30 and TRBJ2-3, reads SQTIHQWPATLVQPVGSPLSLECTVEGTSNPNLYWYRQAAGRGLQLLFYSVGIGQISSEVPQNLSASRPQDRQFILSSKKLLLSDSGFYLCAWSGTDTQYFGPGTRLTVL.

The chain uses TRBV2 and TRBJ1-4, with D tentatively TRBD1 (5 bases). From germline, CDR1 is SNHLY and CDR2 FYNNEI. V shed 3 bases and J shed 8 bases, with 13 bases lying between them. The length of the CDR3 is 14 residues. CDR3 amino acids: CASSDSHGGEKLFF. CDR3 bases: TGTGCCAGCAGTGACAGCCACGGGGGAGAAAAACTGTTTTTT.

The chain is built from TRBV28 and TRBJ1-1; TRBD1 matches at 9 bases. The CDR3 covers 15 residues. CDR1 and CDR2 from the germline V gene are MDHEN and SYDVKM. The V gene end was trimmed by 6 bases and the J gene end by 4 bases; junction bases not matched to a gene: 9. The CDR3 sequence is CASRPPQQGATEAFF. The CDR3 coding sequence is TGTGCCAGCAGGCCTCCTCAACAGGGGGCCACTGAAGCTTTCTTT. The entire variable domain, with the rest obtained from reference TRBV28 and TRBJ1-1, is as follows: DVKVTQSSRYLVKRTGEKVFLECVQDMDHENMFWYRQDPGLGLRLIYFSYDVKMKEKGDIPEGYSVSREKKERFSLILESASTNQTSMYLCASRPPQQGATEAFFGQGTRLTVV.

On this clone: This likely stems from a read error, as it lies one base from a far larger clone. The chain carries TRBV5-5 and TRBJ2-3; D unclear. Germline V gives CDR1 SGHKS, CDR2 YYEKEE (reference sequence). Between the trimmed V and J ends, which lost 0 bases and 4 bases, there was a span of 0 bases. The CDR3 covers 11 residues. CDR3 nucleotides: TGTGCCAGCAGCTTGGCAGATACGCAGTATTTT. Amino acid sequence: CASSLADTQYF.

This clone was counted once. This chain connects TRBV19 to TRBJ1-5; 10 bases line up with TRBD1. The J segment lost 2 bases and the V segment lost 6 bases, leaving 7 bases of the junction unmatched. Germline CDR1 and CDR2: LNHDA and SQIVND (reference sequence). CDR3 length: 16 residues. CDR3 protein: CASSRDRGFRNQPQHF. The CDR3 region has the DNA TGTGCCAGTAGCCGGGACAGGGGTTTTCGCAATCAGCCCCAGCATTTT.

The chain has TRBV7-9 and TRBJ2-3; the D gene is possibly TRBD1 (6 bases). CDR1 and CDR2 (germline): SEHNR, FQNEAQ (reference sequence). Trimming took 3 bases from V and 2 from J, leaving 15 bases between them. This CDR3 spans 16 amino acids. CDR3 sequence (DNA): TGTGCCAGCAGCTTGGGGGCAGGGTTGGACACAGATACGCAGTATTTT. Residues: CASSLGAGLDTDTQYF.

The V gene is TRBV5-4, the J gene TRBJ1-4; 9 bases map to TRBD1. Germline trimming cut 0 bases from V and 5 bases from J; bases unmatched to any gene: 5. This CDR3 spans 16 amino acids. Germline-derived CDR1 and CDR2 are SGHNT and YYREEE (reference sequence). The CDR3 region has the DNA TGTGCCAGCAGCTTGGGGAGCGACAGGGGGAATGAAAAACTGTTTTTT. Translating gives CASSLGSDRGNEKLFF.

This chain connects TRBV4-1 to TRBJ1-1; D gene uncertain. V shed 2 bases and J shed 1 base, with 11 bases lying between them. Germline V lookup: CDR1 MGHRA, CDR2 YSYEKL. CDR3 size: 15 residues. The CDR3 nucleotides read TGCGCCAGCAGCCAAACACCCCGGGAGAACACTGAAGCTTTCTTT. Translated: CASSQTPRENTEAFF.

The CDR3: CASSLAAAGNEQFF. For the CDR3, the DNA is TGTGCCAGCAGCTTGGCGGCTGCGGGGAATGAGCAGTTCTTC. The chain uses TRBV5-5 and TRBJ2-1, with D tentatively TRBD2 (6 bases). The V and J ends lost 0 bases and 7 bases respectively, with 11 bases between them. Germline-derived CDR1 and CDR2 are SGHKS and YYEKEE (reference sequence). The CDR3 length is 14 residues.

The genes are TRBV2 and TRBJ2-1, with 9 bases aligning to TRBD2. After removal of 4 bases from V and 6 bases from J, the junction contained 13 bases not matched to a gene. The CDR3 spans 17 residues. The germline V gene has CDR1 SNHLY and CDR2 FYNNEI. Here the CDR3 DNA reads TGTGCCAGCAGTGTCCGGGGCGGGAGGGCCAGGAGCAATGAGCAGTTCTTC. The encoded protein is CASSVRGGRARSNEQFF.

V and J are TRBV5-6 and TRBJ2-1; TRBD1 or TRBD2 may be the D gene (5 bases each). V was clipped by 0 bases and J by 2 bases, with 9 bases between them. This CDR3 spans 15 amino acids. Germline CDR1 reads SGHDT; CDR2 reads YYEEEE. CDR3 sequence: CASSLGGTAYNEQFF. CDR3 nucleotide sequence: TGTGCCAGCAGCTTGGGGGGGACGGCCTACAATGAGCAGTTCTTC. Full variable domain (missing parts from reference TRBV5-6 and TRBJ2-1): DAGVTQSPTHLIKTRGQQVTLRCSPKSGHDTVSWYQQALGQGPQFIFQYYEEEERQRGNFPDRFSGHQFPNYSSELNVNALLLGDSALYLCASSLGGTAYNEQFFGPGTRLTVL.

This chain connects TRBV27 to TRBJ2-1; 12 bases are a match to TRBD2. The CDR3 runs to 15 residues. With 6 bases clipped from V and 4 bases from J, the junction kept 4 bases outside the gene matches. Germline CDR1 and CDR2: MNHEY and SMNVEV (reference sequence). The CDR3 protein is CASSRLAGEYNEQFF. The DNA of the CDR3 is TGTGCCAGCAGCCGACTAGCGGGGGAGTACAATGAGCAGTTCTTC.

This clone is a singleton in its sample. This chain connects TRBV4-3 to TRBJ2-2, with D possibly being TRBD2 (5 bases). The CDR3 runs to 18 residues. V gave up 1 base and J gave up 4 bases, with 19 bases separating them. Germline-derived CDR1 and CDR2 are LGHNA and YSLEER. The CDR3 nucleotides read TGCGCCAGCAGCCAAGTTAAGAATTGGGAGTTCGGCACCGGGGAGCTGTTTTTT. Residues: CASSQVKNWEFGTGELFF.

This chain links TRBV15 with TRBJ2-1; 7 nucleotides align to TRBD2. Germline CDR1 reads LNHNV; CDR2 reads YYDKDF (reference sequence). V trimming: 1 base; J trimming: 7 bases; junction bases outside the gene matches: 7. This CDR3 spans 15 amino acids. The CDR3 is CATSRVSGIRNEQFF. As DNA, the CDR3 is TGTGCCACCAGCAGAGTGAGCGGGATCAGGAATGAGCAGTTCTTC. Based on the CDR3 plus reference TRBV15 and TRBJ2-1, the full variable domain is DAMVIQNPRYQVTQFGKPVTLSCSQTLNHNVMYWYQQKSSQAPKLLFHYYDKDFNNEADTPDNFQSRRPNTSFCFLDIRSPGLGDTAMYLCATSRVSGIRNEQFFGPGTRLTVL.

The CDR3: CASSPGTGVFDEKLFF. CDR3 nucleotides: TGTGCCAGCAGCCCTGGGACAGGGGTTTTCGATGAAAAACTGTTTTTT. The chain uses TRBV5-6 and TRBJ1-4, with 10 bases aligning to TRBD1. Germline V gives CDR1 SGHDT, CDR2 YYEEEE. The V and J ends lost 4 bases and 6 bases, in that order; junction bases with no gene match: 9. This CDR3 comprises 16 residues.

This clone was detected ten times or more. The rearrangement uses TRBV5-6 and TRBJ2-1; no firm D call. CDR1 SGHDT and CDR2 YYEEEE come from the germline V gene. V was shortened by 3 bases and J by 10 bases, with 11 bases between the two germline ends. The CDR3 is 12 amino acids. CDR3 loop: CASSWAQAEQFF. The CDR3 bases are TGTGCCAGCAGCTGGGCCCAAGCCGAGCAGTTCTTC.

Concerning this clone itself: Other DNA sequences in the same sample also yield this CDR3. J is TRBJ2-7 and V is TRBV28, with D hard to call. Germline CDR1 and CDR2: MDHEN and SYDVKM. This CDR3 region has 12 residues. V was cut by 5 bases and J by 4 bases, with 9 bases left in between. CDR3 sequence reads: CASSPLGYEQYF. The DNA of the CDR3 is TGTGCCAGCAGTCCGTTGGGGTACGAGCAGTACTTC. Full variable domain (rest looked up from reference TRBV28 and TRBJ2-7): DVKVTQSSRYLVKRTGEKVFLECVQDMDHENMFWYRQDPGLGLRLIYFSYDVKMKEKGDIPEGYSVSREKKERFSLILESASTNQTSMYLCASSPLGYEQYFGPGTRLTVT.

The genes are TRBV27 and TRBJ2-5, with 8 bases matching TRBD1. With V trimmed by 5 bases and J by 4 bases, 6 bases remained unmatched. CDR1 is MNHEY and CDR2 is SMNVEV in the germline V gene (reference sequence). The CDR3 contains 14 residues. CDR3 region: CASSKDRDPETQYF. The CDR3 coding sequence is TGTGCCAGCAGTAAGGACAGGGACCCAGAGACCCAGTACTTC.

Comments on this clone: Distinct nucleotide sequences in the sample also encode this CDR3. The rearrangement links TRBV18 to TRBJ1-2; TRBD1 is a possible D gene (5 bases). The CDR3 contains 13 residues. CDR1 is KGHSH and CDR2 is LQKENI in the germline V gene. With 3 bases removed from V and 4 bases from J, the gap between germline ends came to 9 bases. CDR3 loop: CASSPGTLYGYTF. CDR3 in DNA: TGTGCCAGCTCACCGGGGACTCTCTATGGCTACACCTTC.

The gene calls are TRBV4-3 and TRBJ1-4; D is perhaps TRBD1 (5 bases). The ends were cut back, 1 base at V and 0 bases at J, with 18 bases in the middle. This CDR3 is 19 amino acids long. Germline CDR1 and CDR2: LGHNA and YSLEER. This CDR3 reads CASSQAPPGGTTTNEKLFF. The CDR3 DNA follows: TGCGCCAGCAGCCAAGCGCCGCCTGGGGGAACTACAACTAATGAAAAACTGTTTTTT.